One and the same sample provided the 24 T cell receptor beta chains below, sequenced in a study of OX40 agonist ivuxolimab in advanced cancers. Profiled with immunoSEQ multiplex PCR; TCRdb holds only in-frame clones, not every one. This sample yields 60,000 to 65,000 clones, of which 75% to 90% are seen a single time; 10% to 12% belongs to the top ten. The sample in question was CD4+ or CD8+ T cells sorted from blood, obtained in a trial of the OX40 agonist ivuxolimab. The receptors were gathered from an adult with an advanced solid tumor such as melanoma, head and neck, liver or kidney cancer.

V usage is TRBV7-2 and J usage is TRBJ2-7; D might be TRBD1 (6 bases). V was cut by 8 bases and J by 4 bases, with 18 bases left in between. The CDR3 sequence is 14 residues long. From germline, CDR1 is SGHTA and CDR2 FQGNSA. CDR3: CASGGPTGRYEQYF. The DNA for the CDR3 is TGTGCCAGCGGGGGTCCCACAGGGCGGTACGAGCAGTACTTC.

The chain is built from TRBV28 and TRBJ2-7; D possibly corresponds to TRBD1 (5 bases). The CDR3 covers 14 residues. Trimming took off 2 bases at V and 12 bases at J, with 20 bases between the two ends. Germline V gives CDR1 MDHEN, CDR2 SYDVKM. CDR3 DNA: TGTGCCAGCAGTTTAATAAACCAGGCTTTGGGGCTGTACTTC. Protein product: CASSLINQALGLYF. The entire variable domain, with the rest obtained from reference TRBV28 and TRBJ2-7, is as follows: DVKVTQSSRYLVKRTGEKVFLECVQDMDHENMFWYRQDPGLGLRLIYFSYDVKMKEKGDIPEGYSVSREKKERFSLILESASTNQTSMYLCASSLINQALGLYFGPGTRLTVT.

The genes are TRBV6-1 and TRBJ2-7; tentative D call: TRBD1 (6 bases). The V and J ends lost 2 bases and 5 bases respectively, with 19 bases between them. From germline, CDR1 is MNHNS and CDR2 SASEGT. The CDR3 is 16 residues long. CDR3 amino acids: CASSEFSGVRGNEQYF. In DNA form, the CDR3 reads TGTGCCAGCAGTGAATTTTCCGGAGTCAGGGGTAACGAGCAGTACTTC.

This chain uses TRBV10-3 with TRBJ2-5; weak D call: TRBD2 (6 bases). CDR1 and CDR2 (germline): ENHRY, SYGVKD. The CDR3 spans 16 residues. V lost 5 bases to trimming and J lost 0 bases, with 16 bases between them. The CDR3 loop reads CAISLRELRYQETQYF. The CDR3 DNA sequence: TGTGCCATCAGTTTGCGGGAACTTCGGTACCAAGAGACCCAGTACTTC.

The chain joins TRBV29-1 to TRBJ2-2, with TRBD1 matching over 8 bases. Looked up from germline, CDR1 is SQVTM and CDR2 is ANQGSEA. This CDR3 contains 14 residues. V lost 8 bases and J lost 3; bases outside the gene matches: 8. The CDR3 region has the DNA TGCAGCAGCAGGACAGGGTGGGACACCGGGGAGCTGTTTTTT. Residues: CSSRTGWDTGELFF.

The gene calls are TRBV28 and TRBJ1-2, with 8 bases matching TRBD1. Germline CDR1 and CDR2: MDHEN and SYDVKM. CDR3 length equals 13 residues. With V trimmed by 8 bases and J by 4 bases, 6 bases remained unmatched. The CDR3 protein is CASAPGGGYGYTF. As DNA, the CDR3 is TGTGCCAGCGCTCCAGGGGGCGGCTATGGCTACACCTTC.

As to this clone: The junction and the germline gene differ at one end; a read error may be behind it. The chain links TRBV5-1 to TRBJ2-7, with TRBD2 matching 12 bases. Germline CDR1 is SGHRS and CDR2 is YFSETQ. This CDR3 is built from 15 residues. This CDR3 reads CASSFRLAGAYEQHF. CDR3 DNA sequence: TGCGCCAGCAGCTTCCGACTAGCGGGAGCCTACGAGCAGCACTTC.

In DNA form, the CDR3 reads TGTGCCATCAGACCTTGGGACAGAAACCTCTATGGCTACACCTTC. It is translated as CAIRPWDRNLYGYTF. V usage is TRBV10-3 and J usage is TRBJ1-2; 7 bases line up with TRBD1. Germline CDR1 reads ENHRY; CDR2 reads SYGVKD. The CDR3 has 15 residues. Trimming took 6 bases from V and 4 from J; bases not matched to a gene: 11.

This chain connects TRBV10-1 to TRBJ1-3; 7 nucleotides match TRBD1. CDR1 is WNHNN, CDR2 SYGVQD, per germline (reference sequence). This CDR3 comprises 13 residues. V trimming: 8 bases; J trimming: 0 bases; junction bases outside the gene matches: 1. CDR3 in amino acids: CASRDSSGNTIYF. The CDR3 DNA reads TGCGCCAGCCGGGACAGCTCTGGAAACACCATATATTTT.

DNA for the CDR3: TGTGCCACCAGCAGGGACGGATACTCTGGGGCCAACGTCCTGACTTTC. Protein sequence: CATSRDGYSGANVLTF. This rearrangement joins TRBV15 to TRBJ2-6; D ambiguous. Germline loops: CDR1 LNHNV, CDR2 YYDKDF (reference sequence). The CDR3 extends over 16 amino acids. With 3 bases removed from V and 0 bases from J, the gap between germline ends came to 9 bases.

The chain recombines TRBV11-2 with TRBJ2-7; TRBD2 is a possible D gene (5 bases). This CDR3 contains 14 residues. V gave up 0 bases and J gave up 4 bases, with 10 bases separating them. In germline, CDR1 is SGHAT, CDR2 FQNNGV. The CDR3 DNA reads TGTGCCAGCAGCTTAGAACTAGTTGGGTACGAGCAGTACTTC. Translating gives CASSLELVGYEQYF. Filled out from reference TRBV11-2 and TRBJ2-7, the complete variable domain reads EAGVAQSPRYKIIEKRQSVAFWCNPISGHATLYWYQQILGQGPKLLIQFQNNGVVDDSQLPKDRFSAERLKGVDSTLKIQPAKLEDSAVYLCASSLELVGYEQYFGPGTRLTVT.

The chain combines TRBV6-5 with TRBJ2-1, with 8 bases that match TRBD1. The V and J ends lost 10 bases and 7 bases, in that order; junction bases with no gene match: 15. CDR3 length: 15 residues. Germline values: CDR1 MNHEY, CDR2 SVGAGI. The CDR3 nucleotides read TGTGCCACCAGGGGGCGCCTATATCGGGGGAATGAGCAGTTCTTC. This codes for CATRGRLYRGNEQFF.

The chain has TRBV19 and TRBJ1-1; D perhaps matches TRBD1 (5 bases). There are 14 residues in the CDR3. Trimming removed 5 bases from V and 5 bases from J, with 15 bases in between. CDR1 and CDR2 from the germline V gene are LNHDA and SQIVND (reference sequence). CDR3: CASSPQTGRTEAFF. CDR3 coding DNA: TGTGCCAGTAGTCCACAGACGGGGCGGACTGAAGCTTTCTTT.

This chain joins TRBV29-1 and TRBJ2-1; D gene uncertain. This CDR3 comprises 11 residues. The germline V gene encodes CDR1 SQVTM and CDR2 ANQGSEA. The CDR3 loop reads CSLRAYNEQFF. DNA of the CDR3: TGCAGTCTCCGGGCCTACAATGAGCAGTTCTTC.

J is TRBJ2-3 and V is TRBV27; maybe TRBD1 (6 bases). The V end was cut by 6 bases, the J end by 8 bases, with 9 bases between. Germline lookup yields CDR1 MNHEY and CDR2 SMNVEV (reference sequence). The CDR3 consists of 11 residues. Here the CDR3 DNA reads TGTGCCAGCAGCCCAGGGGTTACGCAGTATTTT. This encodes CASSPGVTQYF.

This chain joins TRBV28 and TRBJ1-2; D is undetermined. The CDR3 runs to 19 residues. Germline loops: CDR1 MDHEN, CDR2 SYDVKM. V gave up 8 bases and J gave up 3 bases, with 31 bases separating them. CDR3 bases: TGTGCCAGCCTAAAAACCCTTGGAGGTAACCGGGCCGCCGACTATGGCTACACCTTC. This gives the protein CASLKTLGGNRAADYGYTF.

This chain links TRBV6-1 with TRBJ1-2; no reliable D call. The CDR3 is 13 amino acids. Trimming shortened V by 5 bases and J by 4 bases, and 11 bases separated the two germline ends. CDR1 is MNHNS, CDR2 SASEGT, per germline. CDR3 DNA: TGTGCCAGCAGTCCCAGAGAAGGCTATGGCTACACCTTC. This gives the protein CASSPREGYGYTF.

This rearrangement joins TRBV5-1 to TRBJ1-1; no clear D gene. Trimming shortened V by 2 bases and J by 1 base, and 12 bases separated the two germline ends. CDR1 is SGHRS, CDR2 YFSETQ, per germline. The CDR3 totals 15 residues. CDR3 DNA: TGCGCCAGCAGCTTCGACTCCCCCTCGAACACTGAAGCTTTCTTT. Translated, it gives CASSFDSPSNTEAFF.

Concerning this clone itself: Relative to the germline gene, one junction end is altered; a read error may explain this. CDR3 nucleotides: TGTGCCAGCAGCCAAAACAGGGGGCGTTATTCATTC. It codes for CASSQNRGRYSF. V is TRBV5-6 and J is TRBJ1-2, with 9 nucleotides matching TRBD1. The CDR3 is made up of 12 amino acids. Per the germline V gene, CDR1 is SGHDT and CDR2 is YYEEEE.

The V gene is TRBV28, the J gene TRBJ2-7; TRBD2 matches at 7 bases. This CDR3 contains 17 residues. V was pared by 3 bases and J by 0 bases, with 11 bases of the junction left unmatched. Germline V CDR1 and CDR2: MDHEN, SYDVKM. The CDR3: CASSFPLGGGSSYEQYF. CDR3 sequence (DNA): TGTGCCAGCAGTTTCCCCTTAGGCGGGGGAAGCTCCTACGAGCAGTACTTC.

The chain combines TRBV28 with TRBJ2-7, with 8 bases aligning to TRBD1. The germline gives CDR1 MDHEN, CDR2 SYDVKM. After removal of 6 bases from V and 5 bases from J, the junction contained 9 bases not matched to a gene. The CDR3 has 14 residues. CDR3 nucleotides: TGTGCCAGCAGATACGCTGGACAGGGCCACGAGCAGTACTTC. It encodes CASRYAGQGHEQYF. Filled out from reference TRBV28 and TRBJ2-7, the complete variable domain reads DVKVTQSSRYLVKRTGEKVFLECVQDMDHENMFWYRQDPGLGLRLIYFSYDVKMKEKGDIPEGYSVSREKKERFSLILESASTNQTSMYLCASRYAGQGHEQYFGPGTRLTVT.

This chain links TRBV11-2 with TRBJ1-2; D gene ambiguous. Trimming pared 8 bases from V and 5 bases from J, leaving 12 bases between. The germline V gene has CDR1 SGHAT and CDR2 FQNNGV. The length of the CDR3 is 12 residues. CDR3 in DNA: TGTGCCAGCCGCGAACAGCCGTATGGCTACACCTTC. This sequence encodes CASREQPYGYTF. The complete variable domain, with remaining parts taken from reference TRBV11-2 and TRBJ1-2, reads EAGVAQSPRYKIIEKRQSVAFWCNPISGHATLYWYQQILGQGPKLLIQFQNNGVVDDSQLPKDRFSAERLKGVDSTLKIQPAKLEDSAVYLCASREQPYGYTFGSGTRLTVV.

This clone was seen only once. The CDR3 bases are TGCGCCAGCAGCTCGTACACCGGGGAGCTGTTTTTT. This translates into CASSSYTGELFF. This chain uses TRBV5-1 with TRBJ2-2; D call uncertain. This CDR3 is built from 12 residues. Trimming removed 3 bases at V and 3 bases at J, with 3 bases between. Germline V gene lookup returns CDR1 SGHRS and CDR2 YFSETQ.

This sequence joins TRBV19 and TRBJ2-3, with D unresolved. There are 13 residues in the CDR3. The germline V gene encodes CDR1 LNHDA and CDR2 SQIVND (reference sequence). Trimming took 1 base from V and 6 from J, leaving 8 bases between them. This CDR3 is CASSIGRADTQYF. Written as DNA, the CDR3 is TGTGCCAGTAGTATAGGTAGGGCGGATACGCAGTATTTT.